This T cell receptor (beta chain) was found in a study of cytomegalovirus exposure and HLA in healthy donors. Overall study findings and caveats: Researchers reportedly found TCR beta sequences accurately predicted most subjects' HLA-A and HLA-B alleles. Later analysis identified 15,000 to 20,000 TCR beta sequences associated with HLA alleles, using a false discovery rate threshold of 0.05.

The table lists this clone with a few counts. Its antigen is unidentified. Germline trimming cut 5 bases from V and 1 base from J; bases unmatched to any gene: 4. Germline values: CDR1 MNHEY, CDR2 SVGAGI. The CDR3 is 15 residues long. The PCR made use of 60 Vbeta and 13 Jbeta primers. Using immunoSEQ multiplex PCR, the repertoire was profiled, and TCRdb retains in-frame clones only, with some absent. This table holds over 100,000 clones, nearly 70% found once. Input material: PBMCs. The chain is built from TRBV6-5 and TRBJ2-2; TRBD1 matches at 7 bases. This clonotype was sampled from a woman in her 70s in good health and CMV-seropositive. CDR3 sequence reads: CASSRQGLNTGELFF. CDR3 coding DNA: TGTGCCAGCAGTCGACAGGGCTTGAACACCGGGGAGCTGTTTTTT.